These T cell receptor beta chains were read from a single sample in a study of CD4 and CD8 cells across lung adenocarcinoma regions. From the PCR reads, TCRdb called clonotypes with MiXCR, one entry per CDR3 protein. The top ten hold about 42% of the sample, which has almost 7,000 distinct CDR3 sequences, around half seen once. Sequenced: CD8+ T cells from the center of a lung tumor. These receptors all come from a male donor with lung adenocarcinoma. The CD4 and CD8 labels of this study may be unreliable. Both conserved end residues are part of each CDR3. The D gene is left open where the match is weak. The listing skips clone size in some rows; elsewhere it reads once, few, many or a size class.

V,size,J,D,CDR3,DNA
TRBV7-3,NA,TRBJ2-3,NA,CASSLTPRADTQYF,TGTGCCAGCAGCTTAACCCCTCGGGCAGATACGCAGTATTTT
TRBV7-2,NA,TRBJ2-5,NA,CASSLVGSGRETQYF,TGTGCCAGCAGCTTAGTCGGGTCGGGGAGAGAGACCCAGTACTTC
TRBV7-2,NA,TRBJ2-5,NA,CASSRGGAAETQYF,TGTGCCAGCAGCCGAGGGGGGGCCGCGGAGACCCAGTACTTC
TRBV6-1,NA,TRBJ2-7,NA,CASSEAAGYEQYF,TGTGCCAGCAGTGAAGCGGCCGGCTACGAGCAGTACTTC
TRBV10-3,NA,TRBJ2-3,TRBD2,CGGGEGGGGQETQYF,TGTGGCGGGGGGGAGGGGGGGGGTGGCCAAGAGACCCAGTATTTC
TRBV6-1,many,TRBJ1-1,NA,CASEQGVGDTEAFF,TGTGCCAGCGAGCAGGGCGTTGGTGACACTGAAGCTTTCTTT
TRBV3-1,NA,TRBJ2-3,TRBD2,CASSQRLAGGSTDTQYF,TGTGCCAGCAGCCAAAGACTAGCGGGGGGCAGCACAGATACGCAGTATTTT
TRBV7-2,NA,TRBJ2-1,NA,CASSPLTPPRTNEQFF,TGTGCCAGCAGCCCTCTTACTCCCCCGCGGACCAATGAGCAGTTCTTC
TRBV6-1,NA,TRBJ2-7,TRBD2,CASSATGTGGTEQYF,TGTGCCAGCAGTGCCACCGGGACGGGGGGGACCGAGCAGTACTTC
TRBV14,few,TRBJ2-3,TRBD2,CASSQEALAGVADTQYF,TGTGCCAGCAGCCAAGAGGCCCTAGCGGGAGTCGCAGATACGCAGTATTTT
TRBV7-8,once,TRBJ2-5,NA,CASSMELGLQETQYF,TGTGCCAGCAGTATGGAGTTGGGACTCCAAGAGACCCAGTACTTC
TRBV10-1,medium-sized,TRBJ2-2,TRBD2,CASSEISAGLTGELFF,TGCGCCAGCAGTGAGATCTCAGCGGGGCTCACCGGGGAGCTGTTTTTT
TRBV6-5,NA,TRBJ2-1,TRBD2,CASSYRSGRAINEQFF,TGTGCCAGCAGTTACCGTAGCGGGAGGGCCATAAATGAGCAGTTCTTC
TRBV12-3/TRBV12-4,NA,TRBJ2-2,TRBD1,CASSLDRGQAGELFF,TGTGCCAGCAGTTTGGACAGGGGGCAGGCCGGGGAGCTGTTTTTT
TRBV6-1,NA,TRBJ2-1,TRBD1,CASSEGGTGSNEQFF,TGTGCCAGCAGTGAAGGCGGGACAGGCTCCAATGAGCAGTTCTTC
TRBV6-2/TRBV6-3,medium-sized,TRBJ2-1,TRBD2,CASKDSGRGRENEQFF,TGTGCCAGCAAAGATAGCGGGCGGGGCAGGGAGAATGAGCAGTTCTTC
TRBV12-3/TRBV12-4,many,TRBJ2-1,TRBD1,CASRRGTGSNEQFF,TGTGCCAGCAGGAGAGGGACAGGGAGCAATGAGCAGTTCTTC
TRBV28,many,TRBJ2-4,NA,CASRSMGVAKNIQYF,TGTGCCAGCAGGTCTATGGGCGTAGCCAAAAACATTCAGTACTTC
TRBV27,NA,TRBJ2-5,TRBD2,CASGGRRAGDQETQYF,TGTGCCAGCGGGGGACGACGGGCGGGAGACCAAGAGACCCAGTATTTC
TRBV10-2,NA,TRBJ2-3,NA,CARRLQGTNTQYF,TGCGCCAGGAGGTTGCAGGGCACAAACACTCAGTATTTT
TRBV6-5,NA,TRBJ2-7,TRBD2,CASSSRTSGSWEQYF,TGTGCCAGCAGTTCTAGGACTAGCGGGAGTTGGGAGCAGTACTTC
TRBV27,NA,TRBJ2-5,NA,CAGSGCRDQETQYF,TGTGCGGGCAGCGGCTGCCGAGACCAAGAGACCCAGTACTTC
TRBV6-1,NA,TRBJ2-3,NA,CASSEVVFGDEQYF,TGTGCCAGCAGCGAGGTTGTGTTCGGGGATGAGCAGTATTTT
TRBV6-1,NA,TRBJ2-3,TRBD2,CASSQALGAGEQDTQYF,TGTGCCAGCAGCCAGGCCTTAGGGGCGGGAGAGCAAGATACCCAGTATTTC
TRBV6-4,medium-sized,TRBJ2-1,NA,CASSDSSVSSYNEQFF,TGTGCCAGCAGTGACTCTAGCGTGAGCTCCTACAATGAGCAGTTCTTC
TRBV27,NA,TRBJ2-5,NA,CAGNRDPGPQYF,TGTGCCGGCAACCGTGACCCGGGGCCGCAGTACTTC
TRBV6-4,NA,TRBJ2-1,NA,CAGRGGRDRETQYF,TGTGCGGGGCGTGGGGGCCGAGACCGAGAGACGCAGTATTTC
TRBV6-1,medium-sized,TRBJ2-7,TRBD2,CASSILLAGVPYEQYF,TGTGCCAGCAGCATCCTCCTAGCGGGGGTTCCCTACGAGCAGTACTTC
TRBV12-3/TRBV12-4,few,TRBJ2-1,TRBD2,CASSQASGYNEQFF,TGTGCCAGCAGTCAGGCTAGCGGCTACAATGAGCAGTTCTTC
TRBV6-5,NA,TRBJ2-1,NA,CASSYHNEQFF,TGTGCCAGCAGTTACCACAATGAGCAGTTCTTC
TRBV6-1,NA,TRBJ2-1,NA,CASSEGGNTYEQFF,TGTGCCAGCAGTGAGGGCGGTAACACCTACGAGCAGTTCTTC
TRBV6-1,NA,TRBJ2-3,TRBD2,CASSELAGGPDTQYF,TGTGCCAGCAGTGAACTAGCGGGAGGCCCAGATACGCAGTATTTC
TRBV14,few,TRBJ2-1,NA,CASSQDVATEQFF,TGTGCCAGCAGCCAAGATGTGGCCACTGAGCAGTTCTTC
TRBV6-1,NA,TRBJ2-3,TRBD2,CASRGGGGGEGRETQYF,TGTGCCAGCAGGGGGGGGGGGGGGGGAGAAGGGCGAGAGACGCAGTATTTT
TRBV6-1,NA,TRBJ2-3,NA,CASGEGGGGKDTQYF,TGTGCCAGCGGGGAGGGGGGGGGGGGCAAAGATACGCAGTATTTT
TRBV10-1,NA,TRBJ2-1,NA,CASSESPRNEQFF,TGCGCCAGCAGTGAGAGCCCCCGCAATGAGCAGTTCTTC
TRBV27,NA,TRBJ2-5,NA,CASGGRGARGQDTQYF,TGTGCCAGCGGGGGGCGCGGGGCCCGTGGCCAAGATACCCAGTACTTC
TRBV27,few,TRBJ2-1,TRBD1,CASTQQGYEQFF,TGTGCCAGCACCCAACAGGGGTATGAGCAGTTCTTC
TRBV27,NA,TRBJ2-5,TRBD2,CASRARGAGGTDTQYF,TGTGCCAGCAGGGCACGAGGGGCGGGAGGCACAGATACCCAGTACTTC
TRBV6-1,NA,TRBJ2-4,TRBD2,CASCEAGRGALAQNTQYF,TGTGCGAGCTGTGAAGCGGGGCGAGGGGCCTTAGCCCAAAACACTCAGTACTTC
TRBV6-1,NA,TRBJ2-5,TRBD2,CASRHGGGDQETQYF,TGTGCCAGCAGGCACGGTGGGGGGGACCAAGAGACCCAGTACTTC
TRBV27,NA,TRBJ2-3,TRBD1,CASSLLTGQGLDTQYF,TGTGCCAGCAGTCTTCTAACTGGACAGGGCTTAGATACGCAGTATTTT
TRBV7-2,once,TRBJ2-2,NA,CASSLAGQWHTGELFF,TGTGCCAGCAGCTTGGCGGGACAGTGGCACACCGGGGAGCTGTTTTTT
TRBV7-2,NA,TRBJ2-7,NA,CASTNWAGLGGGDQETQYF,TGTGCCAGCACCAACTGGGCGGGGCTAGGGGGAGGGGACCAAGAGACGCAGTACTTC
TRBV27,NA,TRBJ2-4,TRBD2,CASSPALAGAEQYF,TGTGCCAGCAGCCCCGCACTAGCGGGGGCTGAGCAGTACTTC
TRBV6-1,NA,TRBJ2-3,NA,CASSQGLAAVSSDTQFF,TGTGCCAGCAGCCAAGGCCTCGCGGCAGTGAGTTCAGATACGCAGTTTTTC
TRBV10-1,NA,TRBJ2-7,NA,CGSGAGLSATNTQYF,TGCGGCAGCGGTGCGGGGCTGTCTGCCACAAACACGCAGTACTTC
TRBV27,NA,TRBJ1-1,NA,CASSLSFAGIFRDTEAFF,TGTGCCAGCAGTTTAAGTTTCGCAGGGATTTTTCGGGACACTGAAGCTTTCTTT
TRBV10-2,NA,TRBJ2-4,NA,CSTGLGGLDQNIQYF,TGTTCTACGGGGCTCGGGGGCCTTGACCAAAACATTCAGTACTTC
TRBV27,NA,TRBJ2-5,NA,CARGFGGRDPETQYF,TGTGCCAGGGGGTTCGGGGGCCGTGACCCAGAGACCCAGTACTTC
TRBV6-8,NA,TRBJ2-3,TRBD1,CASSSPLGGRGADTQYF,TGTGCCAGCAGTTCGCCACTAGGGGGCCGTGGCGCAGATACGCAGTATTTC
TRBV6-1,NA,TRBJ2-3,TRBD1,CASTRTGLGPGYVDTQYF,TGTGCCAGCACCCGGACAGGCCTGGGGCCTGGATACGTAGATACGCAGTATTTT
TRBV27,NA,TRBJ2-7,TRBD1,CASSTLGTGKSYEQYF,TGTGCCAGCAGCACTTTAGGGACAGGGAAATCCTACGAGCAGTACTTC
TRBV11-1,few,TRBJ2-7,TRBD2,CASGRLGGGGPGEQYF,TGTGCCAGCGGACGCCTCGGGGGGGGAGGGCCAGGGGAGCAGTACTTC
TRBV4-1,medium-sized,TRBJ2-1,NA,CASSQVRDGSNEQFF,TGCGCCAGCAGCCAAGTAAGAGACGGGAGCAATGAGCAGTTCTTC
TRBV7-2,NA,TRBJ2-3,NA,CASSLDFAQYF,TGTGCCAGCAGCTTAGATTTTGCGCAGTATTTT
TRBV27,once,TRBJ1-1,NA,CASSLGAETEAFF,TGTGCCAGCAGTTTGGGGGCCGAAACTGAAGCTTTCTTT
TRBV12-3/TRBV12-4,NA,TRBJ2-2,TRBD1,CASSFLRGTGVSTGAQFF,TGTGCCAGCAGTTTCCTACGCGGCACAGGGGTTAGCACCGGTGCGCAGTTTTTT